At least ten counts were recorded for the clone carrying this T cell receptor (beta chain). As to time point: blood at routine non-recurrence follow-up after resection. The CDR3 has 16 amino acids. J lost 4 bases, V lost 0 bases, and 10 bases had no gene match. Germline V gene sequence: CDR1 DFQATT, CDR2 SNEGSKA (reference sequence). This entry comes from a study of spatial heterogeneity in lung cancer. On the study more broadly: The average count in raw reads for each unique TCR and UMI combination exceeded 8.5 appearances.

TCRdb redid the calling of the 5' RACE reads with MiXCR, one entry per CDR3 protein. The table has roughly 29,000 distinct CDR3 sequences, over 5% seen once. This TCR came from a female donor with early-stage non-small cell lung cancer. The sequencing here drew on PBMCs, taken at follow-up. The chain employs TRBV20-1 and TRBJ2-3, with 7 positions matching TRBD2. Here the CDR3 reads CSAREAAGFGADTQYF. CDR3 bases: TGCAGTGCTAGAGAAGCAGCGGGGTTCGGAGCAGATACGCAGTATTTT.